The T cell receptor (beta chain) described here comes from a study of glioma-infiltrating T cells. Regarding the study as a whole: Above-expected tissue-blood divergence occurred in all gliomas, most in low-grade ones.

TCR alpha and beta CDR3 regions were amplified from RNA using iRepertoire nested multiplex PCR. TCRdb itself ran the multiplex PCR reads through MiXCR, one entry per CDR3 protein. This table has more than 300,000 distinct CDR3 sequences, 41% appearing once. There are 13 residues in the CDR3. Germline CDR1 reads DFQATT; CDR2 reads SNEGSKA (reference sequence). Of note for this clonotype: Its cognate antigen is unknown.

Sequences were obtained from glioma tissue, nonneoplastic brain tissue, or PBMCs (not recorded which). The chain joins TRBV20-1 to TRBJ2-5, with D unclear. This receptor was obtained from a human donor with low-grade glioma or glioblastoma, undergoing nonglioma brain surgery, or in good health (not recorded which). The CDR3 region has the DNA TGCAGCATTAGGGCGTACCAATTTGAGACCCAGTACTTC. The encoded protein is CSIRAYQFETQYF.